This T cell receptor beta chain was retrieved from a study of memory CD4+ T cells and cytomegalovirus serostatus. J gave up 8 bases and V 5 bases, and 6 bases lay outside the gene matches. Germline V gene data show CDR1 as SQVTM and CDR2 as ANQGSEA. The CDR3 is 14 residues long. The data were produced by immunoSEQ multiplex PCR, yet TCRdb's version contains in-frame clones alone and is incomplete. The sample records tens of thousands of clones, around four fifths being singletons. The sort gate was single viable CD3+CD4+CD8-CD45RO+ cells for memory CD4+ T cells. The TCR originated in an adult in good health and CMV-seronegative. The sample consisted of memory CD4+ T cells from blood. J is TRBJ2-2 and V is TRBV29-1; 12 positions match TRBD2. The chain's CDR3 is CSVQTTSGRGELFF. CDR3 nucleotide sequence: TGCAGCGTTCAAACGACTAGCGGGAGAGGGGAGCTGTTTTTT.